The 4 T cell receptor beta chains presented below share a single source sample, sequenced in a study of a mutant IDH1 vaccine in newly diagnosed glioma. The antigens of these receptors remain unknown. Regarding time point: week 47, end of study. Vaccination comprised doses that each held 300 ug of mutant IDH1 20-mer peptide, plus topical imiquimod. Assay: immunoSEQ multiplex PCR; the TCRdb copy retains only in-frame clones and omits some. The sample has 40,000 or so clones, roughly 82% seen once. The sample here was PBMCs, taken from a glioma patient whose treatment included an IDH1 peptide vaccine. These receptor sequences come from a man younger than 35 with glioma. Some clones in this sample may be carry-over from other donors' samples.

The rearrangement links TRBV5-1 to TRBJ1-3; D is unresolved. CDR3 length: 14 residues. V was pared by 5 bases and J by 3 bases, with 12 bases between. Germline values: CDR1 SGHRS, CDR2 YFSETQ. In DNA, the CDR3 is TGCGCCAGCAGAACAGTAGGATATGGAAACACCATATATTTT. It specifies CASRTVGYGNTIYF.

CDR3 in amino acids: CAWSVGPSRGFYNEQFF. The CDR3 DNA follows: TGTGCCTGGAGTGTAGGACCCTCCCGGGGTTTCTACAATGAGCAGTTCTTC. The chain couples TRBV30 to TRBJ2-1, with D possibly being TRBD2 (5 bases). CDR3 size: 17 residues. In germline, CDR1 is GTSNPN, CDR2 SVGIG (reference sequence). Trimming removed 0 bases from V and 3 bases from J, with 18 bases in between.

The rearrangement uses TRBV18 and TRBJ2-7; no firm D call. The CDR3 spans 12 residues. Per the germline V gene, CDR1 is KGHSH and CDR2 is LQKENI. Trimming cost V 5 bases and J 2 bases, with 7 bases left between them. DNA for the CDR3: TGTGCCAGCTCAGAAGGGACCTACGAGCAGTACTTC. Protein sequence: CASSEGTYEQYF.

The J gene is TRBJ2-7, the V gene TRBV27, with TRBD2 matching 13 bases. The CDR3 covers 15 residues. Germline V gives CDR1 MNHEY, CDR2 SMNVEV (reference sequence). J gave up 4 bases and V 6 bases, and 6 bases lay outside the gene matches. CDR3 protein: CASSSGLAGVYEQYF. The CDR3 DNA reads TGTGCCAGCAGCTCCGGACTAGCGGGAGTATACGAGCAGTACTTC.